This passage covers 27 T cell receptor beta chains from one sample sequenced in a study of CD8 T cells in ankylosing spondylitis. TCRdb processed the 5' RACE reads anew with MiXCR; each CDR3 protein has one entry. The repertoire holds approximately 240,000 distinct CDR3 sequences, with more than 20% as singletons. The sequenced material came from blood, either unsorted or a sorted T cell fraction (not recorded which). These receptors were obtained from a male donor with ankylosing spondylitis or in good health (not recorded which).

The chain joins TRBV20-1 to TRBJ1-4; 9 nucleotides agree with TRBD1. J gave up 8 bases and V 6 bases, and 10 bases lay outside the gene matches. The CDR3 has 14 amino acids. Per germline, CDR1 DFQATT and CDR2 SNEGSKA (reference sequence). The CDR3 spells CSAGQGNGEEKLFF. CDR3 nucleotide sequence: TGCAGTGCGGGACAGGGAAATGGCGAAGAAAAACTGTTTTTT.

This clonotype was picked up many times. This chain uses TRBV5-1 with TRBJ2-7, with D unclear. Germline lookup yields CDR1 SGHRS and CDR2 YFSETQ. The CDR3 is 14 amino acids. Trimming pared 0 bases from V and 2 bases from J, leaving 9 bases between. The CDR3 DNA sequence: TGCGCCAGCAGCTTGGTTGGCGTCGCCTACGAGCAGTACTTC. Translation gives CASSLVGVAYEQYF.

This clonotype has just one count. The rearrangement joins TRBV2 to TRBJ2-1; 7 bases map to TRBD1. CDR1 is SNHLY, CDR2 FYNNEI, per germline. This CDR3 region has 12 residues. J was trimmed by 10 bases and V by 5 bases; bases with no gene match: 5. CDR3 bases: TGTGCCAGCAGTTTACAGGGGTGGGAGCAGTTCTTC. It translates to CASSLQGWEQFF.

This chain connects TRBV20-1 to TRBJ2-5; TRBD2 matches 12 bases. CDR3 length: 15 residues. V lost 3 bases and J lost 7; bases outside the gene matches: 9. Germline V gene lookup returns CDR1 DFQATT and CDR2 SNEGSKA (reference sequence). CDR3 bases: TGCAGTGCTAGGACTAGCGGGGGCCCGGGGGGGACCCAGTACTTC. Translated: CSARTSGGPGGTQYF.

This clonotype was picked up many times. This rearrangement joins TRBV20-1 to TRBJ2-1; D might be TRBD1 or TRBD2, each matching 5 bases. This CDR3 is built from 12 residues. The V end was cut by 7 bases, the J end by 10 bases, with 17 bases between. Germline V gene sequence: CDR1 DFQATT, CDR2 SNEGSKA (reference sequence). The CDR3 region is CSVKEQGGEQFF. The CDR3 DNA sequence: TGCAGTGTCAAAGAGCAGGGCGGGGAGCAGTTCTTC.

The chain couples TRBV4-1 to TRBJ1-2; 8 bases align to TRBD1. This CDR3 spans 15 amino acids. CDR1 and CDR2 from the germline V gene are MGHRA and YSYEKL. V lost 0 bases and J lost 8; bases outside the gene matches: 8. CDR3 loop: CASSQDHQGAEGYTF. The CDR3 nucleotides are TGCGCCAGCAGCCAAGATCACCAGGGGGCGGAGGGCTACACCTTC.

This clonotype was recorded many times. The J gene is TRBJ2-5, the V gene TRBV7-7; D gene uncertain. The CDR3 is 13 amino acids. Between the trimmed V and J ends, which lost 5 bases and 1 base, there was a span of 8 bases. Germline CDR1 SSHAT, CDR2 FNYEAQ (reference sequence). The CDR3 loop is CASSPSTQETQYF. Here the CDR3 DNA reads TGTGCCAGCAGCCCTTCGACCCAAGAGACCCAGTACTTC.

The sample holds many counts of this clonotype. The gene calls are TRBV12-3 or TRBV12-4 and TRBJ2-7; TRBD2 agrees at 9 bases. The CDR3 is 13 amino acids. V was pared by 7 bases and J by 6 bases, with 7 bases of the junction left unmatched. CDR3 sequence reads: CASTGLAGTEQYF. CDR3 nucleotides: TGTGCCAGCACGGGACTAGCAGGAACCGAGCAGTACTTC.

The chain combines TRBV20-1 with TRBJ2-5, with a tentative D call TRBD2 (6 bases). The CDR3 runs 14 residues. Trimming shortened V by 0 bases and J by 5 bases, and 13 bases separated the two germline ends. The germline CDR1 and CDR2 sequences are DFQATT and SNEGSKA (reference sequence). The CDR3 sequence is CSAREGGVRETQYF. The CDR3 coding sequence is TGCAGTGCTAGAGAAGGCGGGGTTCGGGAGACCCAGTACTTC.

The J gene is TRBJ1-5, the V gene TRBV7-6; D remains unclear. Germline loops: CDR1 SGHVS, CDR2 FNYEAQ. The CDR3 length is 13 residues. Between the trimmed V and J ends, which lost 2 bases and 9 bases, there was a span of 11 bases. The CDR3, as DNA: TGTGCCAGCAGCTTAACGGACGGGCCGCCCCAGCATTTT. Protein sequence: CASSLTDGPPQHF.

V usage is TRBV10-3 and J usage is TRBJ1-2, with 7 nucleotides matching TRBD1. The germline gives CDR1 ENHRY, CDR2 SYGVKD. The CDR3 extends over 16 amino acids. Trimming took 1 base from V and 0 from J; bases not matched to a gene: 5. The CDR3 here is CAISEFRDRANYGYTF. DNA of the CDR3: TGTGCCATCAGTGAGTTCCGGGACAGAGCTAACTATGGCTACACCTTC.

The V gene is TRBV15, the J gene TRBJ2-7, with D maybe TRBD1 (6 bases). Germline CDR1 reads LNHNV; CDR2 reads YYDKDF (reference sequence). The V gene lost 5 bases and the J gene lost 0 bases, with 11 bases spanning the gap. This CDR3 contains 14 residues. The CDR3 bases are TGTGCCACCAGCCCCAAACAGGGCTCCTACGAGCAGTACTTC. Its protein product is CATSPKQGSYEQYF.

The genes are TRBV20-1 and TRBJ2-3, with D possibly being TRBD1 (6 bases). CDR1 and CDR2 (germline): DFQATT, SNEGSKA (reference sequence). This CDR3 is built from 14 residues. V lost 3 bases and J lost 1, with 11 bases in between. The CDR3 coding sequence is TGCAGTGCTAGTAGTCAGGGGCGCACAGATACGCAGTATTTT. Its translation is CSASSQGRTDTQYF.

The chain joins TRBV2 to TRBJ2-1; D gene uncertain. CDR3 size: 12 residues. Per germline, CDR1 SNHLY and CDR2 FYNNEI. Trimming cost V 1 base and J 8 bases, with 6 bases left between them. The CDR3 region is CASSEDYYEQFF. As DNA, the CDR3 is TGTGCCAGCAGTGAAGATTATTATGAGCAGTTCTTC.

A few counts support this clonotype. V and J are TRBV6-5 and TRBJ2-7; the match to TRBD1 covers 9 bases. With 3 bases clipped from V and 3 bases from J, the junction kept 6 bases outside the gene matches. Germline CDR1 is MNHEY and CDR2 is SVGAGI. The CDR3 runs to 15 residues. In nucleotides, the CDR3 is TGTGCCAGCAGTTATCTCGGGACAGGGATCTACGAGCAGTACTTC. Its protein is CASSYLGTGIYEQYF.

This clonotype has a handful of counts. The rearrangement links TRBV10-3 to TRBJ2-5; D not certain. From germline, CDR1 is ENHRY and CDR2 SYGVKD. The V end was cut by 0 bases, the J end by 2 bases, with 7 bases between. This CDR3 spans 14 amino acids. The CDR3 DNA is TGTGCCATCAGTGAGTCGGCAGCTCAAGAGACCCAGTACTTC. Its translation: CAISESAAQETQYF.

There are many counts of this clonotype. J is TRBJ2-7 and V is TRBV7-2; D possibly corresponds to TRBD2 (5 bases). The CDR3 extends over 12 amino acids. V lost 9 bases and J lost 6, with 15 bases in between. Germline CDR1 reads SGHTA; CDR2 reads FQGNSA. Here the CDR3 reads CASSYPGLEQYF. The CDR3 nucleotides read TGTGCCAGTTCTTACCCTGGACTCGAGCAGTACTTC.

Concerning this clonotype: A much larger clone lies one base from this, so it may be a read error. CDR3 DNA: TGTGCCAGCAGCTCACAGGGACCCCCGAGCACCGGGGAGCTGTTTTTT. Amino acids: CASSSQGPPSTGELFF. The J gene is TRBJ2-2, the V gene TRBV7-6, with D perhaps TRBD1 (6 bases). The CDR3 length is 16 residues. Germline values: CDR1 SGHVS, CDR2 FNYEAQ. V lost 4 bases, J lost 4 bases, and 16 bases lay in between.

In its sample, this clonotype was seen a few times. This chain joins TRBV20-1 and TRBJ2-1, with TRBD1 as a possible D gene (6 bases). CDR1 is DFQATT, CDR2 SNEGSKA, per germline (reference sequence). The CDR3 has 16 residues. The ends were cut back, 1 base at V and 0 bases at J, with 13 bases in the middle. CDR3 nucleotides: TGCAGTGCTAGAGGGACAGCGAGGGGCTCCTACAATGAGCAGTTCTTC. Its protein is CSARGTARGSYNEQFF.

This clonotype was seen a handful of times. V usage is TRBV29-1 and J usage is TRBJ2-7; 8 bases fit TRBD1. The CDR3 runs 15 residues. Germline loops: CDR1 SQVTM, CDR2 ANQGSEA. With V trimmed by 6 bases and J by 1 base, 11 bases remained unmatched. The CDR3 protein is CSVHSGGQGSYEQYF. Written as DNA, the CDR3 is TGCAGCGTCCATTCCGGAGGACAGGGATCCTACGAGCAGTACTTC.

V gene TRBV10-2 combines with J gene TRBJ2-1; 14 positions match TRBD2. The CDR3 sequence is 16 residues long. Germline CDR1 is WSHSY and CDR2 is SAAADI. V trimming: 4 bases; J trimming: 3 bases; junction bases outside the gene matches: 2. The CDR3 DNA sequence: TGCGCCAGCAGTGGGACTAGCGGGGGGCGCTACAATGAGCAGTTCTTC. Translating it yields CASSGTSGGRYNEQFF.

This clonotype came up many times. In nucleotides, the CDR3 is TGTGCCAGCAGCTTAGGTCAGGGCAACACTGAAGCTTTCTTT. Amino acid sequence: CASSLGQGNTEAFF. This chain connects TRBV7-3 to TRBJ1-1, with D possibly being TRBD1 (5 bases). This CDR3 comprises 14 residues. Germline V gene data show CDR1 as SGHTA and CDR2 as FQGTGA. V gave up 2 bases and J gave up 2 bases, with 9 bases separating them.

This clonotype was recorded at least ten times. The chain recombines TRBV29-1 with TRBJ2-7, with 9 bases identical to TRBD1. The V segment lost 5 bases and the J segment 5 bases; nucleotides outside the gene matches: 4. The CDR3 loop spans 12 amino acids. Germline V gene sequence: CDR1 SQVTM, CDR2 ANQGSEA. The CDR3 DNA reads TGCAGCGTTACGGGACAGGGTAACGAGCAGTACTTC. As protein: CSVTGQGNEQYF.

This clonotype was seen just once. This chain connects TRBV7-2 to TRBJ2-7; 8 nucleotides agree with TRBD1. The V segment lost 6 bases and the J segment 5 bases; nucleotides outside the gene matches: 9. Germline CDR1 SGHTA, CDR2 FQGNSA. CDR3 length: 14 residues. CDR3 amino acids: CASSPGTGPHEQYF. DNA of the CDR3: TGTGCCAGCAGTCCCGGGACAGGACCCCACGAGCAGTACTTC.

V gene TRBV5-1 combines with J gene TRBJ2-1; 9 bases are shared with TRBD1. The J segment lost 4 bases and the V segment lost 0 bases, leaving 5 bases of the junction unmatched. The CDR3 spans 16 residues. Germline V gene lookup returns CDR1 SGHRS and CDR2 YFSETQ. Written as DNA, the CDR3 is TGCGCCAGCAGCTTGGCCAACAGGGGGCCTTACAATGAGCAGTTCTTC. Protein: CASSLANRGPYNEQFF.

The chain uses TRBV19 and TRBJ2-2; weak D call: TRBD2 (5 bases). Trimming removed 4 bases from V and 4 bases from J, with 7 bases in between. The CDR3 consists of 13 residues. Germline values: CDR1 LNHDA, CDR2 SQIVND (reference sequence). The CDR3 loop is CASSTGSTGELFF. The CDR3 DNA sequence: TGTGCCAGTAGTACGGGATCCACCGGGGAGCTGTTTTTT. The complete variable domain, with remaining parts taken from reference TRBV19 and TRBJ2-2, reads DGGITQSPKYLFRKEGQNVTLSCEQNLNHDAMYWYRQDPGQGLRLIYYSQIVNDFQKGDIAEGYSVSREKKESFPLTVTSAQKNPTAFYLCASSTGSTGELFFGEGSRLTVL.

This clonotype was picked up many times. V and J are TRBV29-1 and TRBJ1-1; D unresolved. Germline V gene sequence: CDR1 SQVTM, CDR2 ANQGSEA. Trimming left V 4 bases short and J 1 base short, with 4 bases between. This CDR3 region has 11 residues. The CDR3 DNA sequence: TGCAGCGTTGGACAGAACACTGAAGCTTTCTTT. This encodes CSVGQNTEAFF.